This TCR beta chain was identified during a study of Graves' ophthalmopathy and Graves' hyperthyroidism. The overall study: At the time of initial diagnosis and before any treatment, peripheral blood was collected.

Ophthalmopathy not arising within 18 months of follow-up defined hyperthyroidism as stable. Orbital computed tomography, thyroid ultrasound, TRAb, serum thyroxine and clinical symptoms formed the basis of diagnosis. There are many counts of this clonotype. Amplification targeted the TCR beta CDR3 regions, with RNA transcripts as the source material. HTBI-primed RT-PCR formed the first round, and a multiplex PCR formed the second. TCRdb reanalysed the multiplex PCR reads using MiXCR and keeps one entry per CDR3 protein. The table records a few hundred thousand distinct CDR3 sequences, roughly 17% of them present only once. J lost 2 bases, V lost 2 bases, and 1 base had no gene match. The CDR3 runs to 14 residues. Germline assignment: CDR1 ENHRY and CDR2 SYGVKD.

The sequenced sample was peripheral blood. The chain has TRBV10-3 and TRBJ1-2; 8 bases match TRBD1. This sequence originates from an adult woman with stable Graves' hyperthyroidism. The CDR3 loop is CAISEDRGNYGYTF. DNA of the CDR3: TGTGCCATCAGTGAGGACAGGGGAAACTATGGCTACACCTTC.